The rows below give T cell receptor beta chains drawn from one sample of a study of shared clonotypes between healthy human individuals. TCRdb's table, derived via immunoSEQ multiplex PCR, lists solely in-frame clones and lacks some. Seen here are some 2.1 million clones, about 95% observed once, and the top ten hold about 1.1%. Specimen: naive CD8+ T cells sorted from blood. The receptor source for this set is a man younger than 35 in good health. Both conserved end residues are part of each CDR3. Fields, in order: clone size, J gene, V gene, D gene, CDR3 DNA, CDR3 protein. D genes are given only for firm matches. A row's size may be missing; if present it is once, few, many or a size class.

>-|TRBJ1-2|TRBV19|TRBD1
TGTGCCAGTAGTATATGGACAGGCCCCACTTACTATGGCTACACCTTC
CASSIWTGPTYYGYTF
>-|TRBJ2-7|TRBV11-2|-
TGTGCCAGCAGCCCGTCGGCCGGGACGATTTCCTACGAGCAGTACTTC
CASSPSAGTISYEQYF
>-|TRBJ2-7|TRBV13|-
TGTGCCAGCAGCCCAGACAGCGGTTACGAGCAGTACTTC
CASSPDSGYEQYF
>-|TRBJ2-5|TRBV27|TRBD2
TGTGCCAGCAGTTCCCGACTAGCGGGAGACGGAGAGGAAGAGACCCAGTACTTC
CASSSRLAGDGEEETQYF
>-|TRBJ1-1|TRBV29-1|-
TGCAGCGTGGTCGCACACGGGAACACTGAAGCTTTCTTT
CSVVAHGNTEAFF
>-|TRBJ2-5|TRBV30|TRBD2
TGTGCCTGGACTAGCGGGAGTGGTGAGACCCAGTACTTC
CAWTSGSGETQYF
>few|TRBJ2-2|TRBV27|-
TGTGCCAGCAGTTTCCTTGGAGGCCCCGGGGAGCTGTTTTTT
CASSFLGGPGELFF
>-|TRBJ1-2|TRBV27|-
TGTGCCAGCAGTTTAAGTGCCGGTGGCTATGGCTACACCTTC
CASSLSAGGYGYTF
>-|TRBJ1-4|TRBV5-4|-
TGTGCCAGCAGCTGGGACCGATCTAATGAAAAACTGTTTTTT
CASSWDRSNEKLFF
>-|TRBJ1-4|TRBV4-3|-
TGCGCCAGCAGCCAAGAAGTAGGGCAGGGGATATTGGGGGATGAAAAACTGTTTTTT
CASSQEVGQGILGDEKLFF
>-|TRBJ1-6|TRBV7-6|-
TGTGCCAGCAGCCCGCGTAGAGACTATAATTCACCCCTCCACTTT
CASSPRRDYNSPLHF
>-|TRBJ2-3|TRBV9|-
TGTGCCAGCAGCGTAGCGGGAGCGGATACGCAGTATTTT
CASSVAGADTQYF
>-|TRBJ2-5|TRBV4-3|-
TGCGCCAGCAGCCAAGAGTGGTCGATCCAAGAGACCCAGTACTTC
CASSQEWSIQETQYF
>-|TRBJ2-3|TRBV4-1|-
TGCGCCAGCAGCCAAGATCCCCCGATCGCGCAGTATTTT
CASSQDPPIAQYF
>-|TRBJ1-1|TRBV4-1|-
TGCGCCAGCAGCCTTTTCGGACAGATGAACACTGAAGCTTTCTTT
CASSLFGQMNTEAFF
>-|TRBJ1-1|TRBV4-1|-
TGCGCCAGCAGCCAAGTCCCCCATCTCAGGGACACTGAAGCTTTCTTT
CASSQVPHLRDTEAFF
>-|TRBJ2-5|TRBV11-2|-
TGTGCCAGCAGCTTAGACCACGGGGCCCAGTACTTC
CASSLDHGAQYF
>-|TRBJ2-5|TRBV7-8|-
TGTGCCAGCAGCTTTCCGGCGCAGGGTCAAGAGACCCAGTACTTC
CASSFPAQGQETQYF
>-|TRBJ1-3|TRBV9|-
TGTGCCAGCAGCCGGGGGGACACCATATATTTT
CASSRGDTIYF
>-|TRBJ2-7|TRBV6-1|-
TGTGCCAGCACGGTTGGCCACGCCAACGAGCAGTACTTC
CASTVGHANEQYF
>few|TRBJ1-2|TRBV30|-
TGTGCCTGGAGTGTAGGGCAGGGAATCTATGGCTACACCTTC
CAWSVGQGIYGYTF
>-|TRBJ2-7|TRBV28|TRBD2
TGTGCCAGCAGTATTCCGGGGGGATCCTACGAGCAGTACTTC
CASSIPGGSYEQYF
>-|TRBJ2-3|TRBV9|-
TGTGCCAGCAGCGTACCAGCACTCGCGGACACAGATACGCAGTATTTT
CASSVPALADTDTQYF
>-|TRBJ1-5|TRBV28|-
TGTGCCAGCAGTGCCCGTTCTAGCAATCAGCCCCAGCATTTT
CASSARSSNQPQHF
>-|TRBJ2-7|TRBV7-9|-
TGTGCCAGCAGCTCTGGGACATTATACGAGCAGTACTTC
CASSSGTLYEQYF
>-|TRBJ2-2|TRBV28|TRBD2
TGTGCCAGCAGTTTCCAGACTAGCGGGGGCTTGAACACCGGGGAGCTGTTTTTT
CASSFQTSGGLNTGELFF
>-|TRBJ2-2|TRBV27|-
TGTGCCAGCAGTTTTGGTTTTGGGGCGGGCACCGGGGAGCTGTTTTTT
CASSFGFGAGTGELFF
>-|TRBJ2-1|TRBV30|-
TGTGCCTGGAGTTCCGCCTACGGCTCCTACAATGAGCAGTTCTTC
CAWSSAYGSYNEQFF
>-|TRBJ1-5|TRBV6-5|TRBD1
TGTGCCAGCAGTCCCACAGGGGATGATCAGCCCCAGCATTTT
CASSPTGDDQPQHF
>-|TRBJ2-7|TRBV5-1|TRBD2
TGCGCCAGCAGCCCGGGACTAGCGGGAGGGCCCTCTTACTACGAGCAGTACTTC
CASSPGLAGGPSYYEQYF
>-|TRBJ1-6|TRBV30|-
TGTGCCTGGAGTGTACCCCCGGGGGAATTCACCCTCCACTTT
CAWSVPPGEFTLHF
>-|TRBJ2-7|TRBV27|-
TGTGCCAGCAGTTTATCGAGGGACTACGAGCAGTACTTC
CASSLSRDYEQYF
>-|TRBJ1-5|TRBV4-1|-
TGCGCCAGCAGCCAAGAAGCCGGGGTCTCTCCCCAGCATTTT
CASSQEAGVSPQHF
>-|TRBJ2-3|TRBV14|-
TGTGCCAGCAGCCGTCACCCCACAGATACGCAGTATTTT
CASSRHPTDTQYF